The clone carrying this T cell receptor beta chain was counted a single time. The sample comes from a study of CD8 T cells in Susac syndrome. Germline CDR1 and CDR2: SGDLS and YYNGEE. The CDR3 extends over 13 amino acids. V lost 5 bases, J lost 2 bases, and 8 bases lay in between. An amount of RNA that ranged from roughly 0.5 to 1 ug was reverse transcribed with random hexamers. One entry per CDR3 protein results from TCRdb running MiXCR on the immunoSEQ multiplex PCR reads. Counted here are 150,000 or so distinct CDR3 sequences, roughly 96% occurring once; the ten biggest clones make up 0.13% to 0.15%.

The TCR comes from a human donor with multiple sclerosis. The chain links TRBV9 to TRBJ1-5, with D unclear. Sequenced material: CD8+ T cells from PBMCs. The CDR3 spells CASSNEGNQPQHF. CDR3 nucleotide sequence: TGTGCCAGCAGTAATGAGGGCAATCAGCCCCAGCATTTT.